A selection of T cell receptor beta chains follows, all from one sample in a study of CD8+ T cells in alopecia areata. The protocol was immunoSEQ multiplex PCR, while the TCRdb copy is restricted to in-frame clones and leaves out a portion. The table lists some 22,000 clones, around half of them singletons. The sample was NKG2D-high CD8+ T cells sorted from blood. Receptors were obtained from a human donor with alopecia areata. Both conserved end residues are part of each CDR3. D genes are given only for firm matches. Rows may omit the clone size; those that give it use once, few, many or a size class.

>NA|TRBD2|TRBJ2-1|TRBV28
TGTGCCAGCAGTTCCCCCCTTGCGGGGGGGCGGTTAAATGAGCAGTTCTTC
CASSSPLAGGRLNEQFF
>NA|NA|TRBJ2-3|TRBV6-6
TGTGCCAGCAGCCGTCGCGAGAGCACAGATACGCAGTATTTT
CASSRRESTDTQYF
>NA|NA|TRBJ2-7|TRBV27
TGTGCCAGCAGTACAGGATTGTCCGAGCAGTACTTC
CASSTGLSEQYF
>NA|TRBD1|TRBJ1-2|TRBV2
TGTGCCAGCAGGGAGACCGACAGGGAAACCTACTATGGCTACACCTTC
CASRETDRETYYGYTF
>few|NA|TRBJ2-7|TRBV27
TGTGCCAGCAGTTTAAGGGCGGGCGGAGGGAGGGAGCAGTACTTC
CASSLRAGGGREQYF
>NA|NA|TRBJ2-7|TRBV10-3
TGTGCCATCAGTGGGACTGGCTACGAGCAGTACTTC
CAISGTGYEQYF
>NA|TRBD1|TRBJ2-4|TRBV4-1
TGCGCCAGCAGCCATAGAACAGGGGCGGGAGCCAAAAACATTCAGTACTTC
CASSHRTGAGAKNIQYF
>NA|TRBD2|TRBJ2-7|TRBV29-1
TGCAGCGTCAATAGCGGGAATGGTGAGCAGTACTTC
CSVNSGNGEQYF
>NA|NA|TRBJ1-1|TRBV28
TGTGCCAGCACCAATGTGGGGGGGTGGCTTGAAGCTTTCTTT
CASTNVGGWLEAFF
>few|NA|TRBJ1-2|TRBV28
TGTGCCAGCAGTTTGGTGGGGAGGTGGATTTATGGCTACACCTTC
CASSLVGRWIYGYTF
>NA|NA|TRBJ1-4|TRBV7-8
TGTGCCAGCAGCTTAAGATTTGGCGGGGGCCCCAATGAAAAACTGTTTTTT
CASSLRFGGGPNEKLFF